This T cell receptor (beta chain) was recovered during a study of T cells in Graves' hyperthyroidism and ophthalmopathy. Per the germline V gene, CDR1 is SGHRS and CDR2 is YFSETQ. The CDR3 totals 14 residues. Many counts were recorded for this clonotype. The junction and the germline gene differ at one end; a read error may be behind it. TCR beta CDR3 region amplification was performed from RNA transcripts. Carried out on the TCR CDR3, a first-round RT-PCR used the HTBI primer set. A single record per CDR3 protein comes from TCRdb applying MiXCR to the multiplex PCR reads. The repertoire holds 300,000 to 350,000 distinct CDR3 sequences, around 17% seen once, with around a third in the top ten.

The sequence derives from a young man with Graves' hyperthyroidism. Sequenced: blood. V is TRBV5-1 and J is TRBJ1-1; TRBD1 is a possible D gene (5 bases). CDR3 bases: TGTGCCAGCAGCTTAGATCGGGGGGGCACTGAAGCTTTCTTT. As protein: CASSLDRGGTEAFF. Complete variable domain (other parts from reference TRBV5-1 and TRBJ1-1): KAGVTQTPRYLIKTRGQQVTLSCSPISGHRSVSWYQQTPGQGLQFLFEYFSETQRNKGNFPGRFSGRQFSNSRSEMNVSTLELGDSALYLCASSLDRGGTEAFFGQGTRLTVV.